Shown below are 24 T cell receptor beta chains from a single sample sequenced in a study of CD8+ T cells in alopecia areata. Treatment described: oral pan-JAK inhibitor, 5-10 mg twice daily. RNA was extracted and reverse transcribed into cDNA as the sequencing template. Assay used: immunoSEQ multiplex PCR; TCRdb lists only in-frame clones, some missing. Found here are 150,000 to 200,000 clones, roughly 60% of them singletons; the top ten hold 1%. Sequencing used CD4+ T cells sorted from blood, obtained at week 24, from a patient treated with tofacitinib. These receptors were collected from a human donor with alopecia areata.

Concerning this clone itself: An end of the junction does not agree with germline; a read error may underlie this. This chain connects TRBV29-1 to TRBJ2-7; no clear D. This CDR3 spans 14 amino acids. CDR1 SQVTM and CDR2 ANQGSEA come from the germline V gene. This CDR3 is CSVERLGNGYERYF. DNA of the CDR3: TGCAGCGTGGAGAGGCTAGGTAACGGTTACGAGCGGTACTTC.

The chain has TRBV2 and TRBJ1-1; a possible D gene is TRBD1 (5 bases). Trimming removed 6 bases at V and 6 bases at J, with 14 bases between. This CDR3 spans 13 amino acids. Per the germline V gene, CDR1 is SNHLY and CDR2 is FYNNEI. The CDR3 sequence: CASRASRGAEAFF. In nucleotides, the CDR3 is TGTGCCAGCAGGGCATCGAGGGGTGCTGAAGCTTTCTTT.

This clone has at least ten counts. V gene TRBV2 combines with J gene TRBJ2-3, with D uncertain. The V and J ends lost 8 bases and 4 bases respectively, with 10 bases between them. This CDR3 comprises 12 residues. CDR1 is SNHLY, CDR2 FYNNEI, per germline. In DNA, the CDR3 is TGTGCCAGCTGTAGTGATGCAGATACGCAGTATTTT. It is translated as CASCSDADTQYF.

This rearrangement joins TRBV29-1 to TRBJ1-1, with D hard to call. Trimming left V 1 base short and J 5 bases short, with 17 bases between. Germline V gene sequence: CDR1 SQVTM, CDR2 ANQGSEA. The CDR3 spans 15 residues. For the CDR3, the DNA is TGCAGCGTTGAAGTGGGGTTCGGGAGCTGGACTGAAGCTTTCTTT. Protein sequence: CSVEVGFGSWTEAFF.

This clone was seen just once. CDR3 residues: CASSWRLANTGELFF. The CDR3 DNA reads TGTGCCAGCAGCTGGCGACTGGCGAACACCGGGGAGCTGTTTTTT. This chain connects TRBV11-2 to TRBJ2-2; D is uncertain. Germline V gene sequence: CDR1 SGHAT, CDR2 FQNNGV. The CDR3 contains 15 residues. Trimming removed 4 bases from V and 0 bases from J, with 9 bases in between.

V is TRBV30 and J is TRBJ1-5; tentatively, D is TRBD1 (5 bases). Trimming took off 2 bases at V and 1 base at J, with 12 bases between the two ends. The CDR3 spans 15 residues. Germline V gene sequence: CDR1 GTSNPN, CDR2 SVGIG (reference sequence). The CDR3 region has the DNA TGTGCCTGGAGTCTAGGGGCTTACAGCAATCAGCCCCAGCATTTT. Its protein product is CAWSLGAYSNQPQHF.

This sequence joins TRBV7-2 and TRBJ2-1, with 11 bases matching TRBD2. Germline CDR1 is SGHTA and CDR2 is FQGNSA. Trimming took 2 bases from V and 10 from J; bases not matched to a gene: 16. The CDR3 totals 18 residues. The CDR3: CASSLLPPSSGGGSEQFF. The CDR3 DNA sequence: TGTGCCAGCAGCTTACTCCCCCCGAGTAGCGGGGGGGGATCGGAGCAGTTCTTC.

CDR3 loop: CASSRDRVNTEAFF. The CDR3 DNA reads as TGTGCCAGCTCCCGGGACAGGGTGAACACTGAAGCTTTCTTT. V gene TRBV25-1 combines with J gene TRBJ1-1, with TRBD1 matching 9 bases. This CDR3 spans 14 amino acids. Germline CDR1 MGHDK, CDR2 SYGVNS. V was clipped by 8 bases and J by 0 bases; unmatched bases: 4.

The J gene is TRBJ1-1, the V gene TRBV5-1; 8 bases are a match to TRBD1. This CDR3 is built from 16 residues. The V and J ends lost 4 bases and 0 bases, in that order; junction bases with no gene match: 8. CDR1 SGHRS and CDR2 YFSETQ come from the germline V gene. CDR3 bases: TGCGCCAGCAGCCTAGGACAGGGTTACATGAACACTGAAGCTTTCTTT. Its translation: CASSLGQGYMNTEAFF.

The gene calls are TRBV27 and TRBJ2-2; D remains unclear. Germline V gene lookup returns CDR1 MNHEY and CDR2 SMNVEV (reference sequence). Trimming left V 6 bases short and J 1 base short, with 9 bases between. This CDR3 contains 14 residues. The CDR3 DNA reads TGTGCCAGCAGCCCCGTGAGGAACACCGGGGAGCTGTTTTTT. This encodes CASSPVRNTGELFF.

The chain links TRBV29-1 to TRBJ1-1; 11 bases are shared with TRBD1. The CDR3 spans 14 residues. Looked up from germline, CDR1 is SQVTM and CDR2 is ANQGSEA. The J segment lost 7 bases and the V segment lost 1 base, leaving 5 bases of the junction unmatched. CDR3 residues: CSVEVGQGAVEAFF. CDR3 sequence (DNA): TGCAGCGTTGAAGTCGGACAGGGGGCAGTTGAAGCTTTCTTT.

This rearrangement joins TRBV12-5 to TRBJ2-5; D is possibly TRBD1 (5 bases). The CDR3 spans 16 residues. Germline V CDR1 and CDR2: LGHNT, FRNRAP. With 1 base removed from V and 5 bases from J, the gap between germline ends came to 17 bases. CDR3 bases: TGTGCTAGTGGTTTGGGGCAGATTCCAAAGGGGGAGACCCAGTACTTC. It codes for CASGLGQIPKGETQYF.

V and J are TRBV9 and TRBJ1-2; D not resolved. V shed 0 bases and J shed 4 bases, with 13 bases lying between them. This CDR3 spans 15 amino acids. Germline V gene data show CDR1 as SGDLS and CDR2 as YYNGEE. CDR3 nucleotide sequence: TGTGCCAGCAGCGTAGGGGAGGTTCGGGTCTATGGCTACACCTTC. As protein: CASSVGEVRVYGYTF. The whole variable domain, remainder taken from reference TRBV9 and TRBJ1-2, is DSGVTQTPKHLITATGQRVTLRCSPRSGDLSVYWYQQSLDQGLQFLIQYYNGEERAKGNILERFSAQQFPDLHSELNLSSLELGDSALYFCASSVGEVRVYGYTFGSGTRLTVV.

The chain recombines TRBV30 with TRBJ1-5; D gene unclear. Germline lookup yields CDR1 GTSNPN and CDR2 SVGIG (reference sequence). V was clipped by 3 bases and J by 5 bases, with 11 bases between them. The CDR3 loop spans 13 amino acids. CDR3 nucleotide sequence: TGTGCCTGGAGCGAAAGGAAGGATCAGCCCCAGCATTTT. Its protein product is CAWSERKDQPQHF.

This chain uses TRBV6-5 with TRBJ1-2, with 8 bases identical to TRBD1. V shed 10 bases, J shed 4 bases, and the junction held 5 bases outside the gene matches. The CDR3 length is 12 residues. Germline lookup yields CDR1 MNHEY and CDR2 SVGAGI. In nucleotides, the CDR3 is TGTGCCACCCGGACAGGGACCTATGGCTACACCTTC. Its translation: CATRTGTYGYTF.

The CDR3 loop reads CASRGQNNSPLHF. In DNA, the CDR3 is TGTGCCAGCAGGGGACAGAATAATTCACCCCTCCACTTT. J is TRBJ1-6 and V is TRBV7-2; 7 bases match TRBD1. Unmatched junction bases numbered 1, after V lost 6 bases and J lost 5 bases. The germline CDR1 and CDR2 sequences are SGHTA and FQGNSA. This CDR3 comprises 13 residues.

The chain recombines TRBV20-1 with TRBJ1-5; no clear D. CDR3 size: 10 residues. Per germline, CDR1 DFQATT and CDR2 SNEGSKA (reference sequence). The V gene lost 6 bases and the J gene lost 11 bases, with 11 bases spanning the gap. The CDR3 coding sequence is TGCAGTGCCAGTGGAGGGACCCAGCATTTT. Its translation: CSASGGTQHF.

The chain couples TRBV15 to TRBJ1-5, with no clear D. The CDR3 is made up of 15 amino acids. CDR1 and CDR2 (germline): LNHNV, YYDKDF (reference sequence). Trimming shortened V by 0 bases and J by 1 base, and 7 bases separated the two germline ends. This chain's CDR3 is CATSRDFLSNQPQHF. CDR3 bases: TGTGCCACCAGCAGAGATTTCCTGAGCAATCAGCCCCAGCATTTT.

This clone was counted between two and nine times. The J gene is TRBJ2-5, the V gene TRBV6-5; no definite D call. V was cut by 0 bases and J by 7 bases, with 12 bases left in between. The germline V gene encodes CDR1 MNHEY and CDR2 SVGAGI. This CDR3 is built from 14 residues. CDR3 sequence: CASSYSQASVTQYF. The CDR3, as DNA: TGTGCCAGCAGTTACTCGCAGGCGTCGGTGACCCAGTACTTC.

V is TRBV4-2 and J is TRBJ2-1, with 8 positions matching TRBD2. The CDR3 is 15 amino acids. The V gene end was trimmed by 4 bases and the J gene end by 3 bases; junction bases not matched to a gene: 5. Germline CDR1 is LGHNA and CDR2 is YNFKEQ. CDR3 protein: CASSRTGTSYNEQFF. The CDR3 coding sequence is TGTGCCAGCAGCCGTACCGGGACTAGCTACAATGAGCAGTTCTTC.

About this clone itself: Mismatch with germline at one junction end may stem from a read error. The chain links TRBV30 to TRBJ2-3; TRBD1 aligns across 8 bases. The CDR3 totals 12 residues. The germline gives CDR1 GTSNPN, CDR2 SVGIG (reference sequence). CDR3 bases: TGTACCTGGAAAACAGGGGGAGATACGCAGTATTTT. Its protein product is CTWKTGGDTQYF.

V gene TRBV25-1 combines with J gene TRBJ2-1; D may be TRBD2 (6 bases). The CDR3 loop spans 15 amino acids. Germline V gives CDR1 MGHDK, CDR2 SYGVNS. V dropped 2 bases and J dropped 5 bases, with 13 bases sitting between them. The CDR3 region is CASSEPYRTNNEQFF. The CDR3 DNA reads as TGTGCCAGCAGTGAACCTTACAGGACTAACAATGAGCAGTTCTTC.

The CDR3 DNA is TGCGCCAGCAGCTTGGAAACAGGAGTGAACACTGAAGCTTTCTTT. It translates to CASSLETGVNTEAFF. The chain joins TRBV5-1 to TRBJ1-1; tentative D call: TRBD1 (5 bases). The CDR3 has 15 amino acids. Trimming took 0 bases from V and 0 from J, leaving 9 bases between them. CDR1 SGHRS and CDR2 YFSETQ come from the germline V gene.

The V call is TRBV30, the J call TRBJ2-1, with D perhaps matching TRBD1 (6 bases). Trimming pared 2 bases from V and 13 bases from J, leaving 15 bases between. The CDR3 is 12 amino acids. From germline, CDR1 is GTSNPN and CDR2 SVGIG (reference sequence). Written as DNA, the CDR3 is TGTGCCTGGAGTCCGATGACAGGTCGACAGTTCTTC. Encoded protein: CAWSPMTGRQFF.